This entry describes one TCR beta chain. The sample is drawn from a study of sequential checkpoint blockade in melanoma. On the study more broadly: Maintenance nivolumab came after either treatment sequence.

Germline CDR1 is SGHRS and CDR2 is YFSETQ. The trim removed 4 bases at V and 0 bases at J, leaving 7 bases unmatched. CDR3 length equals 15 residues. Here immunoSEQ multiplex PCR was the method, and the copy in TCRdb shows in-frame clones only, minus some. The sample lists 4,000 to 6,500 clones, around three quarters occurring once. Treatment of the sample: randomized to nivolumab then ipilimumab (arm A) or the reverse (arm B). DNA-damaging chemotherapy had not been given to any patient beforehand. Sorted cells were live CD3+CD8+, lacking CD19 and CD56, from PBMCs. Specimen: CD8+ T cells sorted from blood (inferred from file names), collected from a patient given nivolumab and ipilimumab in sequence. This chain uses TRBV5-1 with TRBJ2-7, with 7 bases identical to TRBD1. The sequence was obtained from a human donor with melanoma. The CDR3 region has the DNA TGCGCCAGCAGCGAGAACAGGGGATCCTCCTACGAGCAGTACTTC. It codes for CASSENRGSSYEQYF.